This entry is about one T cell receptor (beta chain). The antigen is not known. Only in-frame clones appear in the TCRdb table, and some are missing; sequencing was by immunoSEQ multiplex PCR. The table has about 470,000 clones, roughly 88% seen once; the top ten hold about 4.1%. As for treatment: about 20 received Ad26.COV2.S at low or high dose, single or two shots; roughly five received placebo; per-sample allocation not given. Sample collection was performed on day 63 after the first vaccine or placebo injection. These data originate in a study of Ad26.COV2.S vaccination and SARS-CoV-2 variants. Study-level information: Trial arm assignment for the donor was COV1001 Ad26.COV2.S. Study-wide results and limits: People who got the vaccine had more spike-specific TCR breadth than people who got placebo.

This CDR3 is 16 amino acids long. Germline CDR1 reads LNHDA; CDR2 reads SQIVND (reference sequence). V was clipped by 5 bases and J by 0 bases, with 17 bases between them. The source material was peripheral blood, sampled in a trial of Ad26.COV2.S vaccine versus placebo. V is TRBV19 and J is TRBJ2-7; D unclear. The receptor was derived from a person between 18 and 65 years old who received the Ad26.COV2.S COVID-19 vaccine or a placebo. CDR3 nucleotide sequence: TGTGCCAGTAGTGCGCAGGAGACGGTGAGCTCCTACGAGCAGTACTTC. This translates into CASSAQETVSSYEQYF.